This passage covers 32 T cell receptor beta chains from one sample sequenced in a study of T cells in tumors and immune-related adverse events. Some clones are missing from TCRdb's copy, which holds only in-frame ones; the method was immunoSEQ multiplex PCR. The profile shows approximately 4,000 clones, approximately 82% of them singletons. Sequences were derived from skin tissue, sampled from a patient treated with anti-PD-1 therapy. Receptors were obtained from a female donor with metastatic renal cell carcinoma.

The rearrangement joins TRBV19 to TRBJ2-5; 8 nucleotides match TRBD1. CDR1 and CDR2 (germline): LNHDA, SQIVND (reference sequence). Trimming cost V 3 bases and J 5 bases; bases outside gene matches: 8. This CDR3 is built from 15 residues. CDR3 coding DNA: TGTGCCAGTAGTATCAGGACAGGGCCCTTGGAGACCCAGTACTTC. Translation gives CASSIRTGPLETQYF. The whole variable domain, filled in from reference TRBV19 and TRBJ2-5, reads DGGITQSPKYLFRKEGQNVTLSCEQNLNHDAMYWYRQDPGQGLRLIYYSQIVNDFQKGDIAEGYSVSREKKESFPLTVTSAQKNPTAFYLCASSIRTGPLETQYFGPGTRLLVL.

The chain employs TRBV4-1 and TRBJ2-2, with TRBD1 identical over 9 bases. Germline CDR1 reads MGHRA; CDR2 reads YSYEKL. The CDR3 has 19 amino acids. V lost 4 bases, J lost 4 bases, and 16 bases stayed unmatched. In nucleotides, the CDR3 is TGCGCCAGCAGCCGCCATACTTTGAAGGACAGGGGATTCACCGGGGAGCTGTTTTTT. Amino acids: CASSRHTLKDRGFTGELFF.

The CDR3 DNA sequence: TGCAGTGTGGCTGGGAACACTGAAGCTTTCTTT. This encodes CSVAGNTEAFF. The chain combines TRBV20-1 with TRBJ1-1; D is undetermined. The germline V and J ends were trimmed by 7 bases and 1 base, with 7 bases remaining between them. This CDR3 contains 11 residues. Germline CDR1 and CDR2: DFQATT and SNEGSKA (reference sequence).

The chain employs TRBV10-3 and TRBJ2-3; D perhaps matches TRBD2 (6 bases). Deletions cut 3 bases from V and 4 bases from J, with 11 bases between. The CDR3 totals 14 residues. Per the germline V gene, CDR1 is ENHRY and CDR2 is SYGVKD. CDR3 residues: CAISERREPDTQYF. The CDR3 coding sequence is TGTGCCATCAGTGAAAGGCGGGAACCAGATACGCAGTATTTT.

The rearrangement links TRBV5-8 to TRBJ2-1, with TRBD2 as a possible D gene (5 bases). The CDR3 is made up of 17 amino acids. Germline-derived CDR1 and CDR2 are SGHTS and YDEGEE. Trimming cost V 0 bases and J 1 base, with 14 bases left between them. CDR3 residues: CASSLDARDLSYNEQFF. The CDR3 nucleotides are TGTGCCAGCAGCTTGGATGCCCGGGATCTATCCTACAATGAGCAGTTCTTC.

This chain joins TRBV27 and TRBJ1-6; D ambiguous. CDR1 is MNHEY and CDR2 is SMNVEV in the germline V gene (reference sequence). This CDR3 is 16 amino acids long. V lost 0 bases and J 8 bases, leaving 14 bases between the germline ends. This chain's CDR3 is CASSLSGRGLYSPLHF. Written as DNA, the CDR3 is TGTGCCAGCAGTTTATCGGGGAGAGGGTTATATTCACCCCTCCACTTT.

J is TRBJ2-3 and V is TRBV5-6; TRBD2 agrees at 9 bases. CDR3 size: 16 residues. Germline V CDR1 and CDR2: SGHDT, YYEEEE. The V gene end was trimmed by 4 bases and the J gene end by 3 bases; junction bases not matched to a gene: 9. Written as DNA, the CDR3 is TGTGCCAGCAGCGGGGAAGGGAGCGGGAGGACAGATACGCAGTATTTT. Its translation: CASSGEGSGRTDTQYF.

This chain links TRBV6-5 with TRBJ1-1, with 7 bases lining up with TRBD1. This CDR3 has 15 residues. The ends lost 5 bases at V and 1 base at J; junction bases unmatched: 7. The germline CDR1 and CDR2 sequences are MNHEY and SVGAGI. The CDR3 spells CASSVTGTANTEAFF. The CDR3 nucleotides read TGTGCCAGCAGTGTAACCGGGACAGCGAACACTGAAGCTTTCTTT.

The rearrangement uses TRBV7-9 and TRBJ2-5; D may be TRBD1 (6 bases). Germline V gene data show CDR1 as SEHNR and CDR2 as FQNEAQ (reference sequence). Deletions cut 8 bases from V and 1 base from J, with 14 bases between. This CDR3 is built from 14 residues. CDR3 protein: CASSLGATQETQYF. The CDR3 DNA reads as TGTGCCAGCTCCTTGGGGGCGACCCAAGAGACCCAGTACTTC.

This chain joins TRBV18 and TRBJ1-2; 7 bases map to TRBD1. The CDR3 length is 13 residues. V lost 6 bases and J lost 5; bases outside the gene matches: 6. Looked up from germline, CDR1 is KGHSH and CDR2 is LQKENI. The CDR3 coding sequence is TGTGCCAGCTCGCCCGGGACAGAGTATGGCTACACCTTC. Translation: CASSPGTEYGYTF.

Points on this clone: Compared with germline, one end of the junction differs, possibly owing to a read error. The rearrangement uses TRBV7-2 and TRBJ2-1; 8 bases are shared with TRBD2. Germline assignment: CDR1 SGHTA and CDR2 FQGNSA. This CDR3 has 16 amino acids. CDR3 sequence reads: CASSLAGLAGWNGQFF. The CDR3 nucleotides are TGTGCCAGCAGCTTAGCGGGCTTAGCGGGGTGGAATGGGCAGTTCTTC.

The rearrangement joins TRBV7-8 to TRBJ1-1; a possible D gene is TRBD1 (6 bases). The CDR3 runs to 14 residues. CDR1 is SGHVS and CDR2 is FQNEAQ in the germline V gene. Trimming removed 5 bases from V and 4 bases from J, with 14 bases in between. CDR3 protein: CASSERGGGTEAFF. The CDR3 nucleotides read TGTGCCAGCAGCGAAAGAGGAGGGGGCACTGAAGCTTTCTTT.

The rearrangement uses TRBV4-3 and TRBJ1-6; 10 bases fit TRBD1. The CDR3 has 17 amino acids. J gave up 7 bases and V 4 bases, and 10 bases lay outside the gene matches. Germline assignment: CDR1 LGHNA and CDR2 YSLEER. The CDR3 nucleotides are TGCGCCAGCAGCCGTGGGGACAGGGGATCGGCGAATTCACCCCTCCACTTT. Translated: CASSRGDRGSANSPLHF.

The chain uses TRBV6-5 and TRBJ1-2; no definite D call. The CDR3 has 15 residues. The ends were cut back, 1 base at V and 5 bases at J, with 14 bases in the middle. CDR1 MNHEY and CDR2 SVGAGI come from the germline V gene. CDR3 nucleotide sequence: TGTGCCAGCAGTTACTTGGGAATGAGAGATTATGGCTACACCTTC. Protein product: CASSYLGMRDYGYTF.

V gene TRBV7-6 combines with J gene TRBJ2-2; D unclear. Germline CDR1 reads SGHVS; CDR2 reads FNYEAQ. V was cut by 5 bases and J by 0 bases, with 7 bases left in between. The CDR3 covers 14 residues. CDR3 protein: CASSRDANTGELFF. The CDR3 DNA reads as TGTGCCAGCAGCCGTGACGCGAACACCGGGGAGCTGTTTTTT.

The V and J genes are TRBV7-9 and TRBJ2-1, with 9 bases aligning to TRBD2. With V trimmed by 6 bases and J by 3 bases, 6 bases remained unmatched. This CDR3 has 15 residues. Per the germline V gene, CDR1 is SEHNR and CDR2 is FQNEAQ (reference sequence). The CDR3 loop is CASSLSGGSYNEQFF. The CDR3 DNA reads as TGTGCCAGCAGTCTAAGCGGGGGGAGCTACAATGAGCAGTTCTTC.

V is TRBV29-1 and J is TRBJ1-2; a weak D match, TRBD1 (5 bases). The CDR3 extends over 13 amino acids. Germline CDR1 SQVTM, CDR2 ANQGSEA. The V gene lost 4 bases and the J gene lost 8 bases, with 17 bases spanning the gap. The CDR3 protein is CSVGESWGVGYTF. The CDR3 region has the DNA TGCAGCGTTGGGGAGTCCTGGGGCGTAGGCTACACCTTC.

There are a few counts of this clone. The CDR3 coding sequence is TGTGCCAGCAGCTTGGCTCAGGTCTCTGGAAACACCATATATTTT. This codes for CASSLAQVSGNTIYF. The rearrangement uses TRBV5-6 and TRBJ1-3; D not certain. The CDR3 sequence is 15 residues long. CDR1 is SGHDT, CDR2 YYEEEE, per germline. Trimming took 0 bases from V and 0 from J, leaving 7 bases between them.

The gene calls are TRBV7-6 and TRBJ2-3, with no clear D. V was pared by 2 bases and J by 0 bases, with 9 bases between. The germline V gene encodes CDR1 SGHVS and CDR2 FNYEAQ. This CDR3 has 15 residues. The CDR3 spells CASSLSWASTDTQYF. Written as DNA, the CDR3 is TGTGCCAGCAGCTTAAGCTGGGCGAGCACAGATACGCAGTATTTT.

A few counts support this clone. V usage is TRBV7-9 and J usage is TRBJ2-7, with D tentatively TRBD1 (5 bases). The CDR3 contains 16 residues. Per germline, CDR1 SEHNR and CDR2 FQNEAQ (reference sequence). Between the trimmed V and J ends, which lost 1 base and 0 bases, there was a span of 13 bases. CDR3 amino acids: CASSLEGQGPSYEQYF. The CDR3 region has the DNA TGTGCCAGCAGCTTAGAGGGTCAGGGCCCCTCCTACGAGCAGTACTTC.

For the CDR3, the DNA is TGTGCCAGCTCAGAACCCGGGCGCAACTACGAGCAGTACTTC. Translating it yields CASSEPGRNYEQYF. The chain joins TRBV18 to TRBJ2-7; D ambiguous. CDR1 is KGHSH, CDR2 LQKENI, per germline. Trimming removed 5 bases at V and 3 bases at J, with 14 bases between. This CDR3 has 14 residues.

By share of the sample, this clone is large. V usage is TRBV7-9 and J usage is TRBJ2-5, with 9 bases aligning to TRBD2. This CDR3 is built from 16 residues. Germline V gives CDR1 SEHNR, CDR2 FQNEAQ (reference sequence). Trimming cost V 5 bases and J 4 bases; bases outside gene matches: 11. The CDR3 bases are TGTGCCAGCAGCGGTGGGGGACTAGCCTTTAGAGAGACCCAGTACTTC. Its translation is CASSGGGLAFRETQYF. Looking up the rest from reference TRBV7-9 and TRBJ2-5 gives the full variable domain: DTGVSQNPRHKITKRGQNVTFRCDPISEHNRLYWYRQTLGQGPEFLTYFQNEAQLEKSRLLSDRFSAERPKGSFSTLEIQRTEQGDSAMYLCASSGGGLAFRETQYFGPGTRLLVL.

The sample holds a few counts of this clone. The chain links TRBV4-2 to TRBJ2-3; D remains unclear. Germline CDR1 LGHNA, CDR2 YNFKEQ. V dropped 0 bases and J dropped 2 bases, with 9 bases sitting between them. This CDR3 is 15 amino acids long. Written as DNA, the CDR3 is TGTGCCAGCAGCCAAGATTACCGGCTCACAGATACGCAGTATTTT. Translated, it gives CASSQDYRLTDTQYF.

This clone came up a few times. V is TRBV9 and J is TRBJ2-2, with 7 bases fitting TRBD2. In germline, CDR1 is SGDLS, CDR2 YYNGEE. The CDR3 is 15 residues long. V lost 3 bases to trimming and J lost 4 bases; unmatched junction nucleotides: 6. The CDR3: CASSEGGVATGELFF. The CDR3 nucleotides are TGTGCCAGCAGCGAGGGAGGGGTTGCCACCGGGGAGCTGTTTTTT. Supplemented by reference TRBV9 and TRBJ2-2, the full variable domain reads DSGVTQTPKHLITATGQRVTLRCSPRSGDLSVYWYQQSLDQGLQFLIQYYNGEERAKGNILERFSAQQFPDLHSELNLSSLELGDSALYFCASSEGGVATGELFFGEGSRLTVL.

The chain has TRBV5-1 and TRBJ1-5; D ambiguous. V was cut by 7 bases and J by 4 bases, with 9 bases left in between. Germline V gene lookup returns CDR1 SGHRS and CDR2 YFSETQ. The CDR3 is 12 amino acids. The CDR3 spells CASVTDNQPQHF. The CDR3 nucleotides are TGCGCCAGCGTGACTGATAATCAGCCCCAGCATTTT.

The rearrangement joins TRBV19 to TRBJ2-7; 11 nucleotides agree with TRBD2. CDR1 and CDR2 (germline): LNHDA, SQIVND (reference sequence). The CDR3 is 16 residues long. J was trimmed by 5 bases and V by 1 base; bases with no gene match: 7. This CDR3 is CASSIVELAGVHEQYF. The CDR3 DNA is TGTGCCAGTAGTATAGTTGAACTAGCGGGAGTCCACGAGCAGTACTTC.

J is TRBJ2-5 and V is TRBV7-6; D gene uncertain. This CDR3 spans 15 amino acids. Trimming pared 6 bases from V and 2 bases from J, leaving 16 bases between. Germline assignment: CDR1 SGHVS and CDR2 FNYEAQ. In DNA form, the CDR3 reads TGTGCCAGCAGACCTCAGAGGATCCTACAAGAGACCCAGTACTTC. Translated: CASRPQRILQETQYF.

The gene calls are TRBV5-6 and TRBJ1-3; D is uncertain. The CDR3 covers 14 residues. Germline V lookup: CDR1 SGHDT, CDR2 YYEEEE. V dropped 3 bases and J dropped 0 bases, with 7 bases sitting between them. CDR3 DNA: TGTGCCAGCAGCTCACAGCTCTCTGGAAACACCATATATTTT. It yields the protein CASSSQLSGNTIYF.

The V gene is TRBV5-1, the J gene TRBJ2-1; a possible D gene is TRBD2 (6 bases). Trimming cost V 5 bases and J 6 bases, with 18 bases left between them. CDR3 length: 15 residues. Germline values: CDR1 SGHRS, CDR2 YFSETQ. As DNA, the CDR3 is TGCGCCAGCAGTCCGGCGGGTAGCGGAAGCAATGAGCAGTTCTTC. Translation gives CASSPAGSGSNEQFF. The full variable domain, completed using reference TRBV5-1 and TRBJ2-1, is KAGVTQTPRYLIKTRGQQVTLSCSPISGHRSVSWYQQTPGQGLQFLFEYFSETQRNKGNFPGRFSGRQFSNSRSEMNVSTLELGDSALYLCASSPAGSGSNEQFFGPGTRLTVL.

This chain links TRBV18 with TRBJ1-2; D perhaps matches TRBD1 (5 bases). The CDR3 has 12 amino acids. The V end lost 5 bases, the J end lost 10 bases, and 14 bases lay between the germline ends. The V gene's germline CDR1 is KGHSH and CDR2 LQKENI. Here the CDR3 reads CASSGLSGVYTF. CDR3 DNA sequence: TGTGCCAGCTCAGGTCTTTCGGGGGTCTACACCTTC.

This clone was picked up a small number of times. V usage is TRBV10-3 and J usage is TRBJ1-1; D uncertain. Germline-derived CDR1 and CDR2 are ENHRY and SYGVKD. The CDR3 is 13 residues long. Trimming left V 5 bases short and J 0 bases short, with 7 bases between. CDR3 nucleotide sequence: TGTGCCATCAGTCCGACGGTGAACACTGAAGCTTTCTTT. Translating gives CAISPTVNTEAFF.

This chain connects TRBV2 to TRBJ1-1; D unclear. Trimming pared 8 bases from V and 4 bases from J, leaving 8 bases between. The CDR3 has 11 residues. Germline CDR1 reads SNHLY; CDR2 reads FYNNEI. As DNA, the CDR3 is TGTGCCAGCCTGGTAGGCACTGAAGCTTTCTTT. Its protein product is CASLVGTEAFF.